The present TCR beta chain was sequenced within a study of T cell responses to AZD1222 COVID-19 vaccine. V lost 5 bases and J lost 5, with 10 bases in between. Germline assignment: CDR1 WNHNN and CDR2 SYGVQD (reference sequence). The CDR3 totals 13 residues. Some clones are missing from TCRdb's copy, which holds only in-frame ones; the method was immunoSEQ multiplex PCR. The sample shows over 150,000 clones, 80% to 90% of them seen only once. Study-level points and caveats: Most donors were white British, females outnumbered males, and clonal diversity was possibly underestimated. Regions left unmutated in variants are reportedly the target of nearly half of spike-specific TCRs.

This clone was recorded only once. Its antigen is as yet unknown. The material was peripheral blood, obtained on day 0 of MenACWY control vaccination. The sequence derives from an adult in good health. The genes are TRBV10-1 and TRBJ2-1; D is perhaps TRBD1 (5 bases). The CDR3: CASSLRQNNEQFF. The CDR3 region has the DNA TGCGCCAGCAGTCTCAGACAGAACAATGAGCAGTTCTTC.